Sequencing of this T cell receptor (beta chain) was carried out in a study of control samples from healthy donors and cancer patients. Sequencing used immunoSEQ multiplex PCR; TCRdb keeps in-frame clones, though not all of them. The sample carries some 150,000 clones, 85% to 95% recorded once. The V gene's germline CDR1 is LNHDA and CDR2 SQIVND (reference sequence). Trimming removed 9 bases from V and 4 bases from J, with 22 bases in between. CDR3 length: 16 amino acids. The receptor was derived from a middle-aged man in good health. Source material: blood. The rearrangement joins TRBV19 to TRBJ1-5, with D possibly being TRBD1 (6 bases). In DNA, the CDR3 is TGTGCCAGCGATATGCGGAGGGCAGGGGTTAATCAGCCCCAGCATTTT. The encoded protein is CASDMRRAGVNQPQHF.